Listed below are T cell receptor beta chains from one sample, sequenced in a study of CD8 T cells in Susac syndrome. TCRdb re-called the immunoSEQ multiplex PCR reads through MiXCR, storing one row per CDR3 protein. Of around 130,000 distinct CDR3 sequences in the sample, about 90% were seen once. The sample was CD8+ T cells from PBMCs. The receptors here all came from a human donor with multiple sclerosis. CDR3s leave out the opening cysteine and the closing phenylalanine or tryptophan. The listing skips clone size in some rows; elsewhere it reads once, few, many or a size class.

J,length,size,V,CDR3
TRBJ2-7,9,NA,TRBV29-1,SARGTSEQY
TRBJ2-7,13,NA,TRBV11-2,ASSLSGGTGYEQY
TRBJ2-1,12,once,TRBV4-2,ASSQDQGVDEQF
TRBJ2-1,14,NA,TRBV7-9,ASSRPGLAGVDEQF
TRBJ1-5,13,NA,TRBV18,ASSPVAGQGRPQH
TRBJ1-1,10,once,TRBV7-8,ASSYTGSEAF
TRBJ1-1,10,NA,TRBV4-2,ASRVEGTEAF
TRBJ2-7,11,NA,TRBV15,ATSTSVTYEQY
TRBJ1-2,10,NA,TRBV29-1,SVGQVRHGYT
TRBJ2-7,9,medium-sized,TRBV4-2,ASSSAGEQY
TRBJ2-7,11,NA,TRBV20-1,SARRPSSYEQY
TRBJ2-3,11,NA,TRBV10-3,AITDTLTDTQY
TRBJ1-2,11,NA,TRBV10-3,AISGPLREGYT
TRBJ2-7,12,once,TRBV5-1,ASSSYSGSYEQY
TRBJ2-1,11,NA,TRBV7-9,ASSTDTYNEQF
TRBJ2-3,14,NA,TRBV2,ASSEDVAESTDTQY
TRBJ1-2,11,NA,TRBV6-5,ASSYNGQNGYT
TRBJ2-7,11,few,TRBV7-9,ASSSLSSYEQY
TRBJ1-1,13,NA,TRBV4-3,ASSHLTAPNTEAF
TRBJ2-7,13,once,TRBV7-6,ASSPLRDTAYEQY
TRBJ2-1,15,NA,TRBV4-1,ASSQALGLAGINEQF
TRBJ2-7,14,NA,TRBV13,ASTYTREASAYEQY
TRBJ2-7,10,NA,TRBV29-1,SVGRGSYEQY
TRBJ1-1,12,NA,TRBV12-3/TRBV12-4,ASSYGGGNTEAF
TRBJ1-3,14,NA,TRBV6-1,ASMGGSGHSGNTIY
TRBJ2-5,12,NA,TRBV24-1,ATSENGVWETQY
TRBJ1-3,13,NA,TRBV3-1,ASSPDRDPGNTIY
TRBJ2-3,14,NA,TRBV7-9,ASSAPSGRGTDTQY
TRBJ1-1,11,NA,TRBV30,AWSVMLGAEAF
TRBJ2-3,13,NA,TRBV2,ASKTIGTGTDTQY
TRBJ2-1,13,once,TRBV6-5,ASRPALSGGNEQF
TRBJ2-7,11,once,TRBV27,ASSWSTSQKQY
TRBJ2-5,12,NA,TRBV7-2,ASSLMGPGETQY
TRBJ1-1,11,NA,TRBV19,ASSIVTGAEAF
TRBJ2-1,12,NA,TRBV6-4,ASSDSTPGGEQF
TRBJ2-1,15,once,TRBV4-1,ASSQEGRTGGFNEQF